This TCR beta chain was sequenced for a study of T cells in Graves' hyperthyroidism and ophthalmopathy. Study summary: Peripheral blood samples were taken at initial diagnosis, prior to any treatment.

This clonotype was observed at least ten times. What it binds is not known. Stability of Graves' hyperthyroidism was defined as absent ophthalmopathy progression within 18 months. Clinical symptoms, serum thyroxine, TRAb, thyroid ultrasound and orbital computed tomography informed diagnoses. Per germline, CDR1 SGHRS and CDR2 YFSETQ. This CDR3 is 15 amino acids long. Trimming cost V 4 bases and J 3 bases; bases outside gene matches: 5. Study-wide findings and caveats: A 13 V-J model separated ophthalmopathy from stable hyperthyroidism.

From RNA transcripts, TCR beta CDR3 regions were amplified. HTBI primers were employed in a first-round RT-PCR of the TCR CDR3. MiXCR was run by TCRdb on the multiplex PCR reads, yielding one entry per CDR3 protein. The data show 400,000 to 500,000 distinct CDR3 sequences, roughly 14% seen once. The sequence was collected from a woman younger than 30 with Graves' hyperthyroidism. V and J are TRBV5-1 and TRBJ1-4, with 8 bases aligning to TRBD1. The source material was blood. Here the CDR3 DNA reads TGCGCCAGCAGCACAAACAGGGGGTCTAATGAAAAACTGTTTTTT. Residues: CASSTNRGSNEKLFF.